These 8 T cell receptor beta chains were all obtained from the same sample, sequenced in a study of blood T cell repertoires in COVID-19. The repertoire was sequenced with immunoSEQ multiplex PCR; TCRdb's copy has only in-frame clones and lacks some. The table records 250,000 or so clones, 84% of them present only once. The specimen was peripheral blood. The receptors here all came from a man between 50 and 59 years old with acute or convalescent COVID-19.

This chain joins TRBV7-9 and TRBJ2-5, with 9 nucleotides matching TRBD2. From germline, CDR1 is SEHNR and CDR2 FQNEAQ (reference sequence). There are 14 residues in the CDR3. Losses at the gene ends were 5 bases for V and 5 bases for J; bases not matched to a gene: 6. CDR3 DNA sequence: TGTGCCAGCAGCGTTAGCGGGAGTGGGGAGACCCAGTACTTC. Translating gives CASSVSGSGETQYF.

This clone was observed a handful of times. V usage is TRBV28 and J usage is TRBJ1-2, with D possibly matching TRBD1 (6 bases). The CDR3 has 14 amino acids. Germline loops: CDR1 MDHEN, CDR2 SYDVKM. V was trimmed by 2 bases and J by 4 bases, leaving 11 bases between them. CDR3: CASSLAGEGYGYTF. The CDR3 DNA sequence: TGTGCCAGCAGTTTAGCAGGGGAGGGCTATGGCTACACCTTC.

This clone was seen a single time. The chain uses TRBV6-5 and TRBJ2-5, with 9 bases matching TRBD2. J gave up 5 bases and V 6 bases, and 7 bases lay outside the gene matches. Germline CDR1 and CDR2: MNHEY and SVGAGI. This CDR3 comprises 14 residues. The CDR3 coding sequence is TGTGCCAGCAGCCTTAGCGGGAGCGGGGAGACCCAGTACTTC. Its protein product is CASSLSGSGETQYF.

The chain carries TRBV2 and TRBJ2-7; maybe TRBD1 (5 bases). The germline gives CDR1 SNHLY, CDR2 FYNNEI. CDR3 length equals 13 residues. The V gene lost 8 bases and the J gene lost 6 bases, with 17 bases spanning the gap. The CDR3 spells CASGLLGAFEQYF. The CDR3 DNA follows: TGTGCCAGCGGCCTTTTAGGGGCTTTCGAGCAGTACTTC.

This clone was recorded a few times. CDR3 amino acids: CASSLKPSGTYEQYF. DNA of the CDR3: TGTGCCAGCAGCTTAAAGCCTAGCGGCACCTACGAGCAGTACTTC. The V gene is TRBV11-3, the J gene TRBJ2-7; 7 bases are a match to TRBD2. The germline V gene encodes CDR1 SGHNT and CDR2 YENEEA. V gave up 2 bases and J gave up 2 bases; unmatched junction bases: 6. The CDR3 is made up of 15 amino acids.

The chain is built from TRBV4-1 and TRBJ2-3; maybe TRBD1 (6 bases). The V gene lost 0 bases and the J gene lost 2 bases, with 12 bases spanning the gap. The CDR3 has 16 amino acids. CDR1 is MGHRA, CDR2 YSYEKL, per germline. Here the CDR3 DNA reads TGCGCCAGCAGCCAAGACGGGCAGGGGCCCACAGATACGCAGTATTTT. Residues: CASSQDGQGPTDTQYF.

This clone rates as medium-sized. The chain joins TRBV2 to TRBJ1-6; TRBD1 matches 10 bases. Germline V CDR1 and CDR2: SNHLY, FYNNEI. The CDR3 totals 16 residues. With V trimmed by 6 bases and J by 7 bases, 9 bases remained unmatched. CDR3 nucleotide sequence: TGTGCCAGCAGGGGGACAGGGGTTATTAGAAATTCACCCCTCCACTTT. This codes for CASRGTGVIRNSPLHF. Full variable domain (outside the CDR3, taken from reference TRBV2 and TRBJ1-6): EPEVTQTPSHQVTQMGQEVILRCVPISNHLYFYWYRQILGQKVEFLVSFYNNEISEKSEIFDDQFSVERPDGSNFTLKIRSTKLEDSAMYFCASRGTGVIRNSPLHFGNGTRLTVT.

The rearrangement links TRBV19 to TRBJ2-7; maybe TRBD2 (5 bases). The CDR3 sequence is 15 residues long. Germline CDR1 LNHDA, CDR2 SQIVND (reference sequence). Deletions cut 3 bases from V and 7 bases from J, with 19 bases between. CDR3 bases: TGTGCCAGTAGTATCGAGGGCGTCCCCTCTCGAGAGCAGTACTTC. Protein sequence: CASSIEGVPSREQYF.